One and the same sample provided the 5 T cell receptor beta chains below, sequenced in a study of metastatic and nonmetastatic thyroid tumors. None of the patients had undergone any treatment ahead of thyroid surgery. TCRdb reanalyzed the PCR reads with MiXCR. The table includes about 49,000 clones, 4% detected once. Sequencing was done on a sample of blood. Source of these receptors: a female donor with papillary thyroid cancer or a benign thyroid nodule (not recorded which). Some clones in this sample may be carry-over from other donors' samples.

This clone has ten or more counts. The chain uses TRBV7-9 and TRBJ2-3, with no clear D. V dropped 0 bases and J dropped 3 bases, with 1 base sitting between them. The CDR3 totals 12 residues. Germline values: CDR1 SEHNR, CDR2 FQNEAQ (reference sequence). CDR3 coding DNA: TGTGCCAGCAGCTTAGCTACAGATACGCAGTATTTT. It codes for CASSLATDTQYF.

The sample holds a few counts of this clone. The chain links TRBV20-1 to TRBJ2-2; D ambiguous. This CDR3 has 15 amino acids. Germline lookup yields CDR1 DFQATT and CDR2 SNEGSKA (reference sequence). The V gene lost 5 bases and the J gene lost 3 bases, with 16 bases spanning the gap. CDR3 in DNA: TGCAGTGCTCTCCCGCCCTTTACTGACACCGGGGAGCTGTTTTTT. It is translated as CSALPPFTDTGELFF.

The V and J genes are TRBV27 and TRBJ2-4; 11 bases align to TRBD1. Looked up from germline, CDR1 is MNHEY and CDR2 is SMNVEV (reference sequence). The CDR3 length is 16 residues. V dropped 4 bases and J dropped 8; count of bases not matched to a gene: 10. The CDR3 DNA is TGTGCCAGCAGTTCGACGGACAGGGGGCCTCCCCACATTCAGTACTTC. Translated, it gives CASSSTDRGPPHIQYF.

The rearrangement uses TRBV7-3 and TRBJ2-5; D could derive from TRBD1 or TRBD2 (5 bases each). CDR1 SGHTA and CDR2 FQGTGA come from the germline V gene. Trimming took 5 bases from V and 11 from J, leaving 12 bases between them. The CDR3 spans 11 residues. As DNA, the CDR3 is TGTGCCAGCAGCGAACAGGAGGAGCAGTACTTC. This gives the protein CASSEQEEQYF. Based on the CDR3 plus reference TRBV7-3 and TRBJ2-5, the full variable domain is GAGVSQTPSNKVTEKGKYVELRCDPISGHTALYWYRQSLGQGPEFLIYFQGTGAADDSGLPNDRFFAVRPEGSVSTLKIQRTERGDSAVYLCASSEQEEQYFGPGTRLLVL.

Comments on this clone: A single base separates this from a much larger clone, so it may be a read error. The rearrangement uses TRBV3-1 and TRBJ1-1; the match to TRBD1 covers 7 bases. This CDR3 region has 13 residues. With V trimmed by 5 bases and J by 10 bases, 10 bases remained unmatched. The germline V gene encodes CDR1 LGHDT and CDR2 YNNKEL (reference sequence). The CDR3: CASSKVRTGRAFF. CDR3 DNA: TGTGCCAGCAGCAAAGTAAGGACAGGTCGAGCTTTCTTT. The full variable domain, in which reference TRBV3-1 and TRBJ1-1 provide the parts outside the CDR3, is DTAVSQTPKYLVTQMGNDKSIKCEQNLGHDTMYWYKQDSKKFLKIMFSYNNKELIINETVPNRFSPKSPDKAHLNLHINSLELGDSAVYFCASSKVRTGRAFFGQGTRLTVV.